This note documents a single T cell receptor (beta chain) sequence. This sample stems from a study of blood T cell repertoires in COVID-19. The overall study: Samples representing acute and convalescent COVID-19 were sourced from the United States, Italy and Spain. Sample material is recorded as cDNA or gDNA derived from T cells, B-cell-depleted T cells, or PBMCs.

This CDR3 comprises 14 residues. V lost 3 bases, J lost 0 bases, and 10 bases lay in between. CDR1 is SGHRS and CDR2 is YFSETQ in the germline V gene. As processed by the authors: For nucleated cells, counts were estimated from reference gene primer amplification. Measured with immunoSEQ multiplex PCR; TCRdb has only the in-frame clones, and not every one. The D gene and trimming were derived from the DNA, and the V and J assignments and clone size from that table. The table lists about 81,000 clones, about 95% of them singletons. The sample was peripheral blood. This clonotype was obtained from a human donor with active COVID-19. The donor label of this sample is uncertain. The V and J genes are TRBV5-1 and TRBJ2-7, with a weak D call TRBD2 (5 bases). The CDR3 protein is CASSSDSGSYEQYF. In nucleotides, the CDR3 is TGCGCCAGCAGCTCGGACTCTGGCTCCTACGAGCAGTACTTC.